The 24 T cell receptor beta chains in this list originate from one sample, sequenced in a study of T cell responses to AZD1222 COVID-19 vaccine. Sequenced by immunoSEQ multiplex PCR; TCRdb stores in-frame clones only, minus some. Of over 100,000 clones listed, 88% are singletons. The sample was peripheral blood, taken on day 0 of AZD1222 vaccination. These receptors were obtained from an adult in good health.

The rearrangement links TRBV30 to TRBJ2-5, with TRBD2 matching over 8 bases. This CDR3 comprises 13 residues. From germline, CDR1 is GTSNPN and CDR2 SVGIG (reference sequence). Trimming took 5 bases from V and 4 from J; bases not matched to a gene: 6. The CDR3 DNA reads TGTGCCTGGGGGGACGGGGGGGCAGAGACCCAGTACTTC. This gives the protein CAWGDGGAETQYF.

The J gene is TRBJ2-1, the V gene TRBV19; 13 nucleotides agree with TRBD2. CDR1 is LNHDA, CDR2 SQIVND, per germline (reference sequence). Trimming cost V 6 bases and J 8 bases; bases outside gene matches: 10. This CDR3 has 16 residues. The CDR3 DNA follows: TGTGCCAGTAGGGAAACCGGGACTAGCGGGGTCTATGAGCAGTTCTTC. This translates into CASRETGTSGVYEQFF.

The DNA of the CDR3 is TGTGCCAGCCACGGCCCACTCCAAGAGACCCAGTACTTC. This codes for CASHGPLQETQYF. The chain employs TRBV19 and TRBJ2-5; no firm D call. CDR3 size: 13 residues. With 9 bases removed from V and 1 base from J, the gap between germline ends came to 12 bases. Germline V CDR1 and CDR2: LNHDA, SQIVND (reference sequence).

The gene calls are TRBV3-1 (or the pseudogene TRBV3-2) and TRBJ2-5; D is possibly TRBD1 (5 bases). V was clipped by 2 bases and J by 5 bases, with 9 bases between them. CDR1 and CDR2 from the germline V gene are LGHDT and YNNKEL (reference sequence). CDR3 length: 13 amino acids. The CDR3 is CASSQQGGETQYF. The CDR3 DNA reads as TGTGCCAGCAGCCAACAGGGTGGGGAGACCCAGTACTTC.

The rearrangement uses TRBV5-1 and TRBJ1-1; D is unresolved. In germline, CDR1 is SGHRS, CDR2 YFSETQ. V lost 7 bases, J lost 10 bases, and 17 bases lay in between. This CDR3 has 12 amino acids. CDR3 region: CASRRAEDGAFF. CDR3 DNA sequence: TGCGCCAGCCGTCGAGCCGAAGATGGAGCTTTCTTT.

This clone was observed a few times. The chain links TRBV7-2 to TRBJ2-7, with TRBD1 matching 9 bases. Losses at the gene ends were 7 bases for V and 5 bases for J; bases not matched to a gene: 9. The CDR3 totals 14 residues. Germline V gene sequence: CDR1 SGHTA, CDR2 FQGNSA. CDR3: CASNPGQGINEQYF. The CDR3 bases are TGTGCCAGCAACCCGGGACAGGGCATCAACGAGCAGTACTTC.

The rearrangement uses TRBV4-2 and TRBJ2-1; 14 bases map to TRBD2. This CDR3 is built from 16 residues. The V gene end was trimmed by 6 bases and the J gene end by 11 bases; junction bases not matched to a gene: 12. From germline, CDR1 is LGHNA and CDR2 YNFKEQ. The CDR3 protein is CASRVTGTSGSDQQFF. The CDR3 region has the DNA TGTGCCAGCAGGGTAACCGGGACTAGCGGGAGTGACCAGCAGTTCTTC.

V is TRBV7-2 and J is TRBJ2-7, with TRBD2 matching 8 bases. This CDR3 has 14 amino acids. Trimming cost V 3 bases and J 5 bases; bases outside gene matches: 6. Germline loops: CDR1 SGHTA, CDR2 FQGNSA. CDR3 region: CASSFGTRFHEQYF. The DNA of the CDR3 is TGTGCCAGCAGCTTCGGGACTAGATTCCACGAGCAGTACTTC.

The chain couples TRBV14 to TRBJ1-2; 9 bases align to TRBD1. CDR1 and CDR2 from the germline V gene are SGHDN and FVKESK. CDR3 length: 15 amino acids. V lost 4 bases to trimming and J lost 4 bases; unmatched junction nucleotides: 7. CDR3 DNA: TGTGCCAGCAGCCCAATCCTACAGGGGGCCTATGGCTACACCTTC. This translates into CASSPILQGAYGYTF. The variable domain in full, completed from reference TRBV14 and TRBJ1-2, reads EAGVTQFPSHSVIEKGQTVTLRCDPISGHDNLYWYRRVMGKEIKFLLHFVKESKQDESGMPNNRFLAERTGGTYSTLKVQPAELEDSGVYFCASSPILQGAYGYTFGSGTRLTVV.

V and J are TRBV4-2 and TRBJ1-3, with 7 bases lining up with TRBD1. This CDR3 region has 15 residues. Germline V gene lookup returns CDR1 LGHNA and CDR2 YNFKEQ. The J segment lost 3 bases and the V segment lost 4 bases, leaving 6 bases of the junction unmatched. In nucleotides, the CDR3 is TGTGCCAGCAGCCCGAGGGACAGTATTGGAAACACCATATATTTT. Protein: CASSPRDSIGNTIYF.

In its sample, this clone was seen a few times. The rearrangement links TRBV30 to TRBJ1-1; unclear D gene. V lost 5 bases to trimming and J lost 0 bases, with 7 bases between them. Germline CDR1 and CDR2: GTSNPN and SVGIG (reference sequence). The CDR3 loop spans 12 amino acids. DNA of the CDR3: TGTGCCTGGGCCGCAGTGAACACTGAAGCTTTCTTT. It codes for CAWAAVNTEAFF.

The chain couples TRBV7-8 to TRBJ1-3, with 9 bases aligning to TRBD1. Germline V gene sequence: CDR1 SGHVS, CDR2 FQNEAQ. V lost 5 bases and J lost 0; bases outside the gene matches: 5. The CDR3 is 16 residues long. DNA of the CDR3: TGTGCCAGCAGCCAAGGGACAGGGAGCTCTGGAAACACCATATATTTT. Its protein product is CASSQGTGSSGNTIYF.

V gene TRBV7-8 combines with J gene TRBJ1-5, with D possibly matching TRBD1 (5 bases). Germline assignment: CDR1 SGHVS and CDR2 FQNEAQ. Trimming cost V 1 base and J 7 bases, with 8 bases left between them. The CDR3 is 13 amino acids. This CDR3 is CASSLGKGQPQHF. CDR3 bases: TGTGCCAGCAGCTTAGGAAAGGGGCAGCCCCAGCATTTT.

The sample holds one count of this clone. The chain employs TRBV6-5 and TRBJ1-1; D uncertain. The germline gives CDR1 MNHEY, CDR2 SVGAGI. Trimming left V 7 bases short and J 1 base short, with 10 bases between. The CDR3 runs to 13 residues. CDR3 sequence reads: CASNQVRNTEAFF. The DNA for the CDR3 is TGTGCCAGCAATCAGGTCAGGAACACTGAAGCTTTCTTT.

This clone occurred once. The V and J genes are TRBV28 and TRBJ1-5; maybe TRBD1 (6 bases). Trimming left V 7 bases short and J 6 bases short, with 19 bases between. The CDR3 is made up of 15 amino acids. Germline V CDR1 and CDR2: MDHEN, SYDVKM. The CDR3 spells CASNSWGLRVQPQHF. Written as DNA, the CDR3 is TGTGCCAGCAATTCTTGGGGGCTTAGGGTTCAGCCCCAGCATTTT.

A few counts support this clone. V and J are TRBV2 and TRBJ1-4; TRBD1 might be the D (5 bases). The germline V gene encodes CDR1 SNHLY and CDR2 FYNNEI. The CDR3 runs to 15 residues. V was cut by 6 bases and J by 3 bases, with 14 bases left in between. Written as DNA, the CDR3 is TGTGCCAGCAGCGCCTCTAGGGGACCTAATGAAAAACTGTTTTTT. It codes for CASSASRGPNEKLFF.

V and J are TRBV5-6 and TRBJ1-6, with TRBD1 identical over 9 bases. This CDR3 comprises 13 residues. J gave up 8 bases and V 5 bases, and 2 bases lay outside the gene matches. CDR1 and CDR2 (germline): SGHDT, YYEEEE. CDR3 in DNA: TGTGCCAGCAGGAGGGACAGGGATTCACCCCTCCACTTT. It translates to CASRRDRDSPLHF.

The genes are TRBV5-4 and TRBJ1-1; perhaps TRBD1 as D (6 bases). This CDR3 has 14 amino acids. Germline lookup yields CDR1 SGHNT and CDR2 YYREEE (reference sequence). Trimming took off 5 bases at V and 4 bases at J, with 15 bases between the two ends. CDR3 protein: CASSRGQGGTEAFF. In DNA, the CDR3 is TGTGCCAGCAGTCGCGGACAAGGGGGCACTGAAGCTTTCTTT.

This chain uses TRBV29-1 with TRBJ1-2; no clear D. Per the germline V gene, CDR1 is SQVTM and CDR2 is ANQGSEA. The CDR3 has 11 residues. V lost 4 bases, J lost 4 bases, and 7 bases lay in between. The CDR3 DNA sequence: TGCAGCGTTGGGCAGGTCTATGGCTACACCTTC. It codes for CSVGQVYGYTF.

The chain couples TRBV27 to TRBJ1-5; D possibly corresponds to TRBD1 (6 bases). The CDR3 totals 13 residues. With 8 bases removed from V and 7 bases from J, the gap between germline ends came to 15 bases. CDR1 is MNHEY and CDR2 is SMNVEV in the germline V gene (reference sequence). CDR3 coding DNA: TGTGCCAGCGGGACACAGGGCCGACAGCCCCAGCATTTT. Translation: CASGTQGRQPQHF.

This chain links TRBV15 with TRBJ1-6, with a possible D match to TRBD1 (6 bases). The CDR3 length is 15 residues. Germline V gives CDR1 LNHNV, CDR2 YYDKDF (reference sequence). Trimming pared 0 bases from V and 6 bases from J, leaving 9 bases between. Here the CDR3 reads CATSRDVGANSPLHF. The CDR3 DNA reads TGTGCCACCAGCAGAGATGTGGGGGCTAATTCACCCCTCCACTTT.

The CDR3 sequence: CASSLPRGGRAQEETQYF. The CDR3 DNA is TGTGCCAGCAGCTTACCCCGGGGCGGGAGGGCTCAAGAAGAGACCCAGTACTTC. The rearrangement uses TRBV7-9 and TRBJ2-5; 9 bases are shared with TRBD2. This CDR3 has 18 residues. Germline CDR1 reads SEHNR; CDR2 reads FQNEAQ (reference sequence). The ends lost 2 bases at V and 3 bases at J; junction bases unmatched: 13.

The rearrangement uses TRBV5-1 and TRBJ1-5; D gene uncertain. Between the trimmed V and J ends, which lost 0 bases and 7 bases, there was a span of 8 bases. Germline CDR1 reads SGHRS; CDR2 reads YFSETQ. This CDR3 is built from 13 residues. The CDR3 DNA follows: TGCGCCAGCAGCTTGGGGCTGGAACAGCCCCAGCATTTT. Amino acid sequence: CASSLGLEQPQHF.

In DNA, the CDR3 is TGTGCCAGCACCACAGTCTCTGGAAACACCATATATTTT. Translating it yields CASTTVSGNTIYF. V is TRBV2 and J is TRBJ1-3, with D hard to call. The V gene's germline CDR1 is SNHLY and CDR2 FYNNEI. The CDR3 sequence is 13 residues long. Trimming removed 7 bases at V and 0 bases at J, with 7 bases between.